The T cell receptor (beta chain) under discussion was sequenced for a study of blood T cell repertoires in COVID-19. Study context: Researchers got acute and convalescent COVID-19 samples from the United States, Italy and Spain.

The repertoire was sequenced with immunoSEQ multiplex PCR; TCRdb's copy has only in-frame clones and lacks some. The sample shows hundreds of thousands of clones, roughly four fifths of them seen only once. The source of this sequence is a woman between 40 and 50 years old who had been exposed to COVID-19. Material for sequencing was PBMCs or T cells enriched from blood (not recorded which).

The CDR3 DNA reads TGTGCCAGCAGTGAATGGTTCGGCGAGCAGTACTTC. Its translation: CASSEWFGEQYF. This chain connects TRBV25-1 to TRBJ2-7, with D uncertain. CDR3 length: 12 residues. Germline values: CDR1 MGHDK, CDR2 SYGVNS. V was cut by 1 base and J by 6 bases, with 7 bases left in between.